This entry features one TCR beta chain sequence. Its antigen is currently unknown. Vbeta (60) and Jbeta (13) primers were used in the PCR. Original handling: Later, 80 million or so unique TCR beta chains were counted in an analysis, and approximately 10 million of them were shared. Clones were sequenced by immunoSEQ multiplex PCR, and TCRdb holds only the in-frame ones, with some missing. V and J calls and clone size are copied from that table; D and trimming were computed from the DNA. This repertoire comprises fewer than 250,000 clones; its ten largest clones make up 0.75% to 1%. These data belong to a study of cytomegalovirus exposure and HLA in healthy donors. The CDR3 consists of 14 residues. The germline gives CDR1 MNHEY, CDR2 SVGAGI. V was cut by 8 bases and J by 0 bases, with 8 bases left in between. Study conclusions and caveats: Per a prior analysis, the majority of TCR beta V segments were productive roughly 90% or roughly 30% of the time. A later analysis reportedly identified an Asian-associated ancestry cluster as carrying fewer N-insertions than the approximately 710-donor mean. Some V segments (TRBV6-2 and TRBV6-3 among them) were excluded as indistinguishable.

The V and J genes are TRBV6-5 and TRBJ2-6; no firm D call. The sequence was collected from a woman in her twenties or thirties in good health and CMV-seropositive. The specimen was PBMCs. CDR3 amino acids: CASVASSGANVLTF. The CDR3 DNA follows: TGTGCCAGCGTAGCCAGCTCTGGGGCCAACGTCCTGACTTTC.